This TCR beta chain was observed in a study of beta chain features in type 1 diabetes. Overall study findings and caveats: HLA influence on TCRB rearrangement stayed unresolved here. Diminished insertions and augmented deletions at VDJ junctions characterized type 1 diabetes patients. For Type 1 diabetes patients, all four CD4+ subsets carried TCRB CDR3s that were moderately but significantly shorter.

Sorted CD4+ subsets: naive, central memory, regulatory, stem cell-like memory (CD45RO/CCR7/CD25/CD127/CD95/CD27 panel). Every isolated RNA sample was fully reverse transcribed, so sequencing captured expressed TCRB transcripts. The average output of naive, central memory and regulatory T cell samples was several million reads. Here immunoSEQ multiplex PCR was the method, and the copy in TCRdb shows in-frame clones only, minus some. The data contain hundreds of thousands of clones, approximately 9.7% of them singletons. This clone was seen just once. Antigen specificity is unknown. This CDR3 has 13 amino acids. V lost 1 base and J lost 5, with 8 bases in between. From germline, CDR1 is SGHTA and CDR2 FQGNSA.

The chain is built from TRBV7-2 and TRBJ1-1; D remains ambiguous. The source is a man aged 25 to 40 with type 1 diabetes. The sequenced sample was central memory CD4+ T cells from blood. The CDR3 DNA sequence: TGTGCCAGCAGCTTAGAAGAGGGTACTGAAGCTTTCTTT. This codes for CASSLEEGTEAFF.